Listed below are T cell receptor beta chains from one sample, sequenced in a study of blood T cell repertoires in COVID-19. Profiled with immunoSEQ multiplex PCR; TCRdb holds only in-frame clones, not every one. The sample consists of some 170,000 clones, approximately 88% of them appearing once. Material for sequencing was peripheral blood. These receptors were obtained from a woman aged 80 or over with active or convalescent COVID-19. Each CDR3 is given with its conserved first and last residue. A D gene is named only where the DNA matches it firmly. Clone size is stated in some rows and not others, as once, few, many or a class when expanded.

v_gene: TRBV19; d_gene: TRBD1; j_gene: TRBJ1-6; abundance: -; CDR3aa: CASDDRGNSPLHF; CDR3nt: TGTGCCAGTGATGACAGGGGAAATTCACCCCTCCACTTT
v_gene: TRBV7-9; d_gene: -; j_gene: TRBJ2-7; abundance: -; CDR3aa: CASNPGRDTSEQYF; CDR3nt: TGTGCCAGCAACCCAGGACGGGACACATCCGAGCAGTACTTC
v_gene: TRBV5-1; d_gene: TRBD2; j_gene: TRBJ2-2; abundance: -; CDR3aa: CASSLAQGGTGELFF; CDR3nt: TGCGCCAGCAGCTTGGCCCAGGGAGGGACCGGGGAGCTGTTTTTT
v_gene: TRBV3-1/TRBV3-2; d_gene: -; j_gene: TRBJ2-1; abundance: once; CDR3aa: CASSQDERRSSYNEQFF; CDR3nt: TGTGCCAGCAGCCAAGATGAGAGGAGGAGCTCCTACAATGAGCAGTTCTTC
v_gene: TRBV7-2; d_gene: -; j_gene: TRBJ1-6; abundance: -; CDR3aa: CASSFKTGSPLHF; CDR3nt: TGTGCCAGCAGCTTTAAAACTGGTTCACCCCTCCACTTT
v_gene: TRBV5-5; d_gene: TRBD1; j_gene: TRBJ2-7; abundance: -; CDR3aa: CASSPTGVPYEQYF; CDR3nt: TGTGCCAGCAGTCCGACAGGGGTCCCCTACGAGCAGTACTTC
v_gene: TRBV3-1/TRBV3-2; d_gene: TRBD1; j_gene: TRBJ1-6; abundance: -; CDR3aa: CASSQGQGNSPLHF; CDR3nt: TGTGCCAGCAGCCAGGGACAGGGGAATTCACCCCTCCACTTT
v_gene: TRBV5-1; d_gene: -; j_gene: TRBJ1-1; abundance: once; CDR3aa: CASSSDTRMTEAFF; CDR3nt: TGCGCCAGCAGCTCGGACACCAGGATGACTGAAGCTTTCTTT
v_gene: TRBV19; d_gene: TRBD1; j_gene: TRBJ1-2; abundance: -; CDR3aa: CASDKQGQNYGYTF; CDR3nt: TGTGCCTCCGACAAACAGGGGCAGAACTATGGCTACACCTTC
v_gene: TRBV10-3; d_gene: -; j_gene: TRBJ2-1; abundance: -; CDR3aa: CAIFKAPGDEQFF; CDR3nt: TGTGCCATCTTTAAGGCCCCCGGAGATGAGCAGTTCTTC
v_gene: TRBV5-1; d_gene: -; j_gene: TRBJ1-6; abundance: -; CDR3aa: CASSLGGVGNSPLHF; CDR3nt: TGCGCCAGCAGCTTGGGGGGAGTAGGGAATTCACCCCTCCACTTT
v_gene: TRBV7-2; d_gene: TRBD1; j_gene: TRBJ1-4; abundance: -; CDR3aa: CASSSDRGDEKLFF; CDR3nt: TGTGCCAGCAGCTCGGACAGGGGGGATGAAAAACTGTTTTTT
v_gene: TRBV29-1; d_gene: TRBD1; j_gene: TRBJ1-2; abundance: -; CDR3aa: CSVEDYGQGLYGYTF; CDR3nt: TGCAGCGTTGAAGATTACGGACAGGGACTTTATGGCTACACCTTC
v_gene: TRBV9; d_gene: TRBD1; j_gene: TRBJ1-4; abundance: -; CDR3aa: CASSVTGGAAYREKLFF; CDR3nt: TGTGCCAGCAGCGTAACAGGGGGGGCGGCCTATCGGGAAAAACTGTTTTTT
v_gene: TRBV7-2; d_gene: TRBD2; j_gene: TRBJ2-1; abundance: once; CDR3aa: CASSLGTSVWNEQFF; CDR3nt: TGTGCCAGCAGCTTAGGAACTAGCGTCTGGAATGAGCAGTTCTTC
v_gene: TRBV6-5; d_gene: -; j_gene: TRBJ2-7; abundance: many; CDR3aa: CASSYRPGRYEQYF; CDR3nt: TGTGCCAGCAGTTACCGACCAGGGAGGTACGAGCAGTACTTC
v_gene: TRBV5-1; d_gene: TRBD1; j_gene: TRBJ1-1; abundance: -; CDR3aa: CASSGDRGNTEAFF; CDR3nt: TGCGCCAGCAGCGGGGACAGGGGGAACACTGAAGCTTTCTTT
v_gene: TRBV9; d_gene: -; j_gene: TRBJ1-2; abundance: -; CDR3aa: CASTPDQGNYGYTF; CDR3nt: TGTGCCAGCACCCCCGATCAGGGTAACTATGGCTACACCTTC
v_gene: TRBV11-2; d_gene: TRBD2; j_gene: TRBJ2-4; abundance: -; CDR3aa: CASRRLAGAAAKNIQYF; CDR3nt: TGTGCCAGCAGACGACTAGCGGGGGCCGCGGCCAAAAACATTCAGTACTTC
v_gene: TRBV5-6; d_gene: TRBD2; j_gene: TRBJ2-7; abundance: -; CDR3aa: CASSLEGLGQYEQYF; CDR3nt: TGTGCCAGCAGCTTGGAAGGACTAGGACAATACGAGCAGTACTTC
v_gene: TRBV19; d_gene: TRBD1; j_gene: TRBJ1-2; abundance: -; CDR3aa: CASSTGTGNYGYTF; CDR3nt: TGTGCCAGTAGTACCGGGACAGGAAACTATGGCTACACCTTC
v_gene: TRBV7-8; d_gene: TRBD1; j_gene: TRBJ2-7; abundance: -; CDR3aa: CASSKGQGLMSYEQYF; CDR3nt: TGTGCCAGCAGCAAAGGACAGGGGCTCATGAGCTACGAGCAGTACTTC
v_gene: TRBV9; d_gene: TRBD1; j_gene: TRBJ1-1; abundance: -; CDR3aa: CASSLGDRRFAEAFF; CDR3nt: TGTGCCAGCAGCCTCGGGGACAGGCGGTTCGCTGAAGCTTTCTTT
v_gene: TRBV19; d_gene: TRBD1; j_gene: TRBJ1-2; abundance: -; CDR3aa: CASRPGQVFYGYTF; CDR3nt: TGTGCCAGTAGACCGGGACAGGTTTTCTATGGCTACACCTTC
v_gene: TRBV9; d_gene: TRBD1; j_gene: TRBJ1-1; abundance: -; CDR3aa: CASSEGQGIDFEAFF; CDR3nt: TGTGCCAGCAGCGAAGGACAGGGAATCGACTTTGAAGCTTTCTTT
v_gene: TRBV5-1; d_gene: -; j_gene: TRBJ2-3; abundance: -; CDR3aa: CASSPGDSTDTQYF; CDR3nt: TGCGCCAGCAGCCCGGGGGACAGCACAGATACGCAGTATTTT
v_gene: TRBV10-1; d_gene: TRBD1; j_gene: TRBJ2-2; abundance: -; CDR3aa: CASSRTGDTGELFF; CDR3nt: TGCGCCAGCAGCCGGACAGGGGACACCGGGGAGCTGTTTTTT
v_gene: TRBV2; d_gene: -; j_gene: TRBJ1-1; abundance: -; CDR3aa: CASSPPGGLDF; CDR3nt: TGTGCCAGCAGTCCACCCGGAGGGCTCGACTTT
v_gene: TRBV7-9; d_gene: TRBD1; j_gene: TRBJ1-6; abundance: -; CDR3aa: CASSTQGNNSPLHF; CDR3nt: TGTGCCAGCAGCACACAGGGGAACAATTCACCCCTCCACTTT
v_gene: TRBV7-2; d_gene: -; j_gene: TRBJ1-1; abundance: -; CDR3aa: CASSLTRNTEAFF; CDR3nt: TGTGCCAGCAGCTTAACGAGGAACACTGAAGCTTTCTTT
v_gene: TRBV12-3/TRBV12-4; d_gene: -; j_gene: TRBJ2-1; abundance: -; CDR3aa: CASSLWGPQFF; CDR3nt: TGTGCCAGCAGTTTGTGGGGGCCCCAGTTCTTC
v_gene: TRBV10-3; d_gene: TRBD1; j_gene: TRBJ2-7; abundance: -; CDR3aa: CAIRETQGYEQYF; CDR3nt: TGTGCCATCAGGGAGACACAGGGGTACGAGCAGTACTTC
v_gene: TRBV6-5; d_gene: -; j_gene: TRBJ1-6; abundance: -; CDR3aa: CASNRNSPLHF; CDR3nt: TGTGCCAGCAATCGGAATTCACCCCTCCACTTT
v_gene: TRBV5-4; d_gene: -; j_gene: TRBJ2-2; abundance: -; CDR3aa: CASSRGGSANTGELFF; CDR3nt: TGTGCCAGCAGCCGAGGCGGGTCAGCCAACACCGGGGAGCTGTTTTTT
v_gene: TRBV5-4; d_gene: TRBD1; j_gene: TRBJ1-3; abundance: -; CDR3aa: CASSLGQGVENTIYF; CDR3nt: TGTGCCAGCAGCTTGGGACAGGGGGTGGAAAACACCATATATTTT
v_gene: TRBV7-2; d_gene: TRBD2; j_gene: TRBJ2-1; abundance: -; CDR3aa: CASSPTRTSPNEQFF; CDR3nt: TGTGCCAGCAGCCCCACCCGGACTAGCCCCAATGAGCAGTTCTTC
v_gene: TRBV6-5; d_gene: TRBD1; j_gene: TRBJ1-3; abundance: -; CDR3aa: CASEGAGNTIYF; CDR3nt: TGTGCCAGCGAGGGGGCGGGAAACACCATATATTTT
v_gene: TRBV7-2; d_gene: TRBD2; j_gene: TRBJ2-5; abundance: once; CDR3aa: CASSPGLAWETQYF; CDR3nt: TGTGCCAGCAGCCCGGGACTAGCCTGGGAGACCCAGTACTTC
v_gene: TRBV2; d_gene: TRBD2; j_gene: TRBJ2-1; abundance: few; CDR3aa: CASSSGGMNEQFF; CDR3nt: TGTGCCAGCAGTAGCGGGGGTATGAATGAGCAGTTCTTC
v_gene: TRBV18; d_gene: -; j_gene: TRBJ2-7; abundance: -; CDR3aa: CASSPPSGTPYEQYF; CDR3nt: TGTGCCAGCTCACCACCTTCTGGGACACCCTACGAGCAGTACTTC